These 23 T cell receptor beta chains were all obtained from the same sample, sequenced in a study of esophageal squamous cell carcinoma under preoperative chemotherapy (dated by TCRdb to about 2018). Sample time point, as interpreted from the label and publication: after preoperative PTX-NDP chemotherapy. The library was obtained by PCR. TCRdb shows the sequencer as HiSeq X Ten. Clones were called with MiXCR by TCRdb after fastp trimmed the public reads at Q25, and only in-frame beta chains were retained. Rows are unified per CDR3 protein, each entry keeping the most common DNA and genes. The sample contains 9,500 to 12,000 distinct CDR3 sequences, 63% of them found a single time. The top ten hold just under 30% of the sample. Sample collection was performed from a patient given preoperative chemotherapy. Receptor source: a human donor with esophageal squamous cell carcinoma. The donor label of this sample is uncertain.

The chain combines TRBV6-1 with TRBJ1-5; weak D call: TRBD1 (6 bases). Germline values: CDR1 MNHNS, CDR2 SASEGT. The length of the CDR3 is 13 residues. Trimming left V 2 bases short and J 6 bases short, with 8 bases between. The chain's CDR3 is CASSEQGLQPQHF. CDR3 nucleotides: TGTGCCAGCAGTGAACAGGGGCTTCAGCCCCAGCATTTT.

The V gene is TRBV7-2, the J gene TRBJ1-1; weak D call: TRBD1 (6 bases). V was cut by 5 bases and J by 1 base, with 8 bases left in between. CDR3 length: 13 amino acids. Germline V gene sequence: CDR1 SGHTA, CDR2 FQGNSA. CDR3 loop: CASSQGQNTEAFF. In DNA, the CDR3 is TGTGCCAGCAGCCAGGGACAGAACACTGAAGCTTTCTTT.

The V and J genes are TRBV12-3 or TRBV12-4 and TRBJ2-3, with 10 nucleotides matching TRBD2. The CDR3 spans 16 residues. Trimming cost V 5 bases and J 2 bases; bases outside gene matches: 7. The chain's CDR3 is CASSNTGTSDTDTQYF. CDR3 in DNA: TGTGCCAGCAGTAACACCGGGACTAGCGACACAGATACGCAGTATTTT.

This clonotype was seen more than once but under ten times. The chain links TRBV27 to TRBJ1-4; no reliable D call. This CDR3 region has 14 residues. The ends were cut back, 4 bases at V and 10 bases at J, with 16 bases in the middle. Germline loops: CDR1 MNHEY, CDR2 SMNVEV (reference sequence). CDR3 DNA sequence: TGTGCCAGCAGTTCCGAATCAGCCGGTCTAAAACTGTTTTTT. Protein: CASSSESAGLKLFF.

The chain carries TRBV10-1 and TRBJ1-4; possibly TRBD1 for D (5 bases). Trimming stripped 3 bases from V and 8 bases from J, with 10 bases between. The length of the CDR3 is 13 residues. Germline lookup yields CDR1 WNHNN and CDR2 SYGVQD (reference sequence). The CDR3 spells CASSEGDGEKLFF. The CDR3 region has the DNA TGCGCCAGCAGTGAAGGGGACGGCGAAAAACTGTTTTTT.

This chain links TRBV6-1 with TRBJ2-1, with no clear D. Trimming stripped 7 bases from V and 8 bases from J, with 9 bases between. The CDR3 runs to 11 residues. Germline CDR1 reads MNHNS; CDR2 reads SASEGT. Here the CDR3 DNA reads TGTGCCAGCAACCTTTTCTATGAGCAGTTCTTC. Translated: CASNLFYEQFF.

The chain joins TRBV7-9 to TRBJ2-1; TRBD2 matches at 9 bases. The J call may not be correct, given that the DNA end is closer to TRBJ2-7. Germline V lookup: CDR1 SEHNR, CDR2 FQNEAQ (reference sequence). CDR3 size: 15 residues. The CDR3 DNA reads TGTGCCAGCAGCTCTTTAGCGGGGGTATACAATGAGCAGTACTTC. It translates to CASSSLAGVYNEQYF.

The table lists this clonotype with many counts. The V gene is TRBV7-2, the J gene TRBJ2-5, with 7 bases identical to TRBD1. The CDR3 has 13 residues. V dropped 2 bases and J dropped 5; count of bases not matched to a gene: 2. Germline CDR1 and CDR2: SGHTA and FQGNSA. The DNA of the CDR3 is TGTGCCAGCAGCTTAATACAGGGGGAGACCCAGTACTTC. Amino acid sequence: CASSLIQGETQYF.

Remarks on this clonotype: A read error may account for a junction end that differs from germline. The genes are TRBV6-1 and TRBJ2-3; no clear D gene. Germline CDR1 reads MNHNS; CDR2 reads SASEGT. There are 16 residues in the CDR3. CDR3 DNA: TGTGCCAGCAGTGAAGCCGTGGGAAGGGCGGCAGATATTCAGTATTTC. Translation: CASSEAVGRAADIQYF.

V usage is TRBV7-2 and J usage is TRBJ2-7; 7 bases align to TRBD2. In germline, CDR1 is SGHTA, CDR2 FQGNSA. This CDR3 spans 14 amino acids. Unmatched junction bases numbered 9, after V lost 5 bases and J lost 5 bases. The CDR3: CASSTRGGSDEQYF. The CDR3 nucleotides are TGTGCCAGCAGCACGCGCGGGGGTAGCGACGAGCAGTACTTC.

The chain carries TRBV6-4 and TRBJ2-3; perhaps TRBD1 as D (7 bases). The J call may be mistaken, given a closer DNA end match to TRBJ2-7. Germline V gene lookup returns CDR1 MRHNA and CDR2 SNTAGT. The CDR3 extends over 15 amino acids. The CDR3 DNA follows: TGTGGCGCGGGGATAGGGGGCCATGGCAAAGAGACGCAGTACTTC. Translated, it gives CGAGIGGHGKETQYF.

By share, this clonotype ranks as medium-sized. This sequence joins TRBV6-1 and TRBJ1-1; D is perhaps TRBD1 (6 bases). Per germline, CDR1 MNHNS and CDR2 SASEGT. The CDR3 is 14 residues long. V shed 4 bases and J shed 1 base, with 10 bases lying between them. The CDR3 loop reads CASSVGQENTEAFF. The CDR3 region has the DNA TGTGCCAGCAGTGTGGGACAAGAGAACACTGAAGCTTTCTTT.

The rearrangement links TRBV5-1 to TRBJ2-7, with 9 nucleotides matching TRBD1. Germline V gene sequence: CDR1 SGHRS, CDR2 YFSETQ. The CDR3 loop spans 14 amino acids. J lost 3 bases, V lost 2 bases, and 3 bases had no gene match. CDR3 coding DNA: TGCGCCAGCAGCTTAACAGGGGGCGTCTACGAGCAGTACTTC. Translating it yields CASSLTGGVYEQYF.

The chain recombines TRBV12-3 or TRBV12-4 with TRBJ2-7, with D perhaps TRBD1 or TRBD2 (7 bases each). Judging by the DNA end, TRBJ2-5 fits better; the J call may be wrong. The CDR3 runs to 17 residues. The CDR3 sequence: CASSLVQGGTLGETQYF. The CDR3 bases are TGTGCCAGCAGTTTGGTTCAGGGGGGGACCTTAGGGGAGACCCAGTACTTC.

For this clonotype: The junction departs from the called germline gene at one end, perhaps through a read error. The CDR3 DNA is TGTGCCAGCAGCGCGGGTAGCGGGGACCGCGGCACAGAGACCCAGTATTTC. The encoded protein is CASSAGSGDRGTETQYF. The chain has TRBV6-1 and TRBJ2-3; 8 nucleotides match TRBD2. The CDR3 runs 17 residues. Germline values: CDR1 MNHNS, CDR2 SASEGT.

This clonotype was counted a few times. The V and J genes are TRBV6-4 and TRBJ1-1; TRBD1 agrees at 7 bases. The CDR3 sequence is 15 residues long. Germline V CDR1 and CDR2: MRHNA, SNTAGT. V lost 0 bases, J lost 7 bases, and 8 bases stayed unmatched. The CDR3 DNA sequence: TGTGCCAGCAGTGACTCCGGGACAGCCAAACTTGAAGCTTTCTTT. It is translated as CASSDSGTAKLEAFF.

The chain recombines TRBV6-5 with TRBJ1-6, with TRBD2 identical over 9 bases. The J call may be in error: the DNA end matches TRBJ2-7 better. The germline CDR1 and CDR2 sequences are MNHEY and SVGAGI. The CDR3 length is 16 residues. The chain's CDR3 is CASSYSRLAGTYEQYF. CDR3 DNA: TGTGCCAGCAGTTACTCCCGGCTAGCGGGGACCTACGAGCAGTACTTC.

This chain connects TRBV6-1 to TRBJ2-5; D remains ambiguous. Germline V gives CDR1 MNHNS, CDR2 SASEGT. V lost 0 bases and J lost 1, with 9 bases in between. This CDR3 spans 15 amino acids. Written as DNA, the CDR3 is TGTGCCAGCAGTGAAGCCCAGGCAACCCAAGAGACCCAGTACTTC. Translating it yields CASSEAQATQETQYF.

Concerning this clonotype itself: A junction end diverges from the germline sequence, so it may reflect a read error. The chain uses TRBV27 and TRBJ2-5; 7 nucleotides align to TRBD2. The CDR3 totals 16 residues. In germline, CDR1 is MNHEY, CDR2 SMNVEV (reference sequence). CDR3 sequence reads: CASRGSGGRAQETQYF. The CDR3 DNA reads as TGTGCCAGCAGGGGGTCGGGGGGACGTGCCCAAGAGACCCAGTATTTC.

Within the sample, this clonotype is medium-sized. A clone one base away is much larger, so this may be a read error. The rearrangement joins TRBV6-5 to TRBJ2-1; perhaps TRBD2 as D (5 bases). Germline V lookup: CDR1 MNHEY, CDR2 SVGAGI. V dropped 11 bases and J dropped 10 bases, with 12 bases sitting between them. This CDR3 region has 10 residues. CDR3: CAGGLYEQFF. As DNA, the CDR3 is TGTGCCGGAGGACTTTACGAGCAGTTCTTC.

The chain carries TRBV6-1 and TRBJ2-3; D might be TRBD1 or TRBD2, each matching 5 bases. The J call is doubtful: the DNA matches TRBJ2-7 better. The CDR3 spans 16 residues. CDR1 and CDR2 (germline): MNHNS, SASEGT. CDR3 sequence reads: CACGGGGARATETQYF. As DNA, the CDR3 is TGTGCCTGCGGTGGGGGTGGGGCGCGAGCCACAGAGACGCAGTACTTC.

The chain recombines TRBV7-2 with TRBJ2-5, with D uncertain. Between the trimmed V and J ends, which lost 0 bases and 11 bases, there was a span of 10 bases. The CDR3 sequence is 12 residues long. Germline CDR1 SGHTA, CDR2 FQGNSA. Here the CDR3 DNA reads TGTGCCAGCAGCTTAGCTGGGGATGAGCAGTACTTC. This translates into CASSLAGDEQYF. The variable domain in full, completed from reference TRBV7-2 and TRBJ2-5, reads GAGVSQSPSNKVTEKGKDVELRCDPISGHTALYWYRQSLGQGLEFLIYFQGNSAPDKSGLPSDRFSAERTGGSVSTLTIQRTQQEDSAVYLCASSLAGDEQYFGPGTRLLVL.

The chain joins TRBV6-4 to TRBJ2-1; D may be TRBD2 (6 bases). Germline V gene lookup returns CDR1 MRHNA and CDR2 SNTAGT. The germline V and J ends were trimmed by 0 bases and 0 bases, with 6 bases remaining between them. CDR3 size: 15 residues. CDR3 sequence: CASSDSSGSYNEQFF. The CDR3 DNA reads TGTGCCAGCAGTGACTCTAGCGGCTCCTACAATGAGCAGTTCTTC.